One and the same sample provided the 8 T cell receptor beta chains below, sequenced in a study of cytomegalovirus exposure and HLA in healthy donors. PCR was performed using 60 Vbeta and 13 Jbeta primers. Libraries were prepared by immunoSEQ multiplex PCR; TCRdb keeps only in-frame clonotypes and omits some of them. The sample consists of some 150,000 clones, around 67% of them appearing once. The specimen was PBMCs. These receptors all come from a man between 18 and 29 years old in good health and CMV-seropositive.

This clone was seen only once. The rearrangement links TRBV18 to TRBJ1-1; D is ambiguous. Germline CDR1 is KGHSH and CDR2 is LQKENI. V was pared by 2 bases and J by 0 bases, with 10 bases between. This CDR3 spans 15 amino acids. The CDR3 region is CASSPVEHLNTEAFF. In DNA, the CDR3 is TGTGCCAGCTCACCAGTCGAACATTTGAACACTGAAGCTTTCTTT.

This chain links TRBV21-1 with TRBJ1-2; the table's D call, TRBD1, has no DNA check behind it. TRBV21-1 is reported as a pseudogene. The CDR3 loop spans 17 amino acids. This CDR3 reads CASSKGNGDRRSYGYTF. DNA of the CDR3: TGTGCCAGCAGCAAAGGTAATGGGGACAGGCGTTCCTATGGCTACACCTTC.

The chain recombines TRBV7-9 with TRBJ2-1; 12 bases map to TRBD1. CDR3 length: 15 amino acids. V shed 2 bases, J shed 7 bases, and the junction held 3 bases outside the gene matches. The germline gives CDR1 SEHNR, CDR2 FQNEAQ (reference sequence). The CDR3 reads CASSLRGQGANEQFF. DNA for the CDR3: TGTGCCAGCAGCTTAAGGGGACAGGGGGCAAATGAGCAGTTCTTC.

CDR3 in amino acids: CASSLVTGGNEQFF. In nucleotides, the CDR3 is TGCGCCAGCAGCTTGGTAACAGGGGGGAATGAGCAGTTCTTC. This sequence joins TRBV5-1 and TRBJ2-1, with TRBD1 matching over 8 bases. CDR1 and CDR2 (germline): SGHRS, YFSETQ. The CDR3 sequence is 14 residues long. After removal of 0 bases from V and 7 bases from J, the junction contained 3 bases not matched to a gene.

The chain carries TRBV7-3 and TRBJ1-1; D is possibly TRBD1 (6 bases). CDR3 length: 15 amino acids. Germline V gene data show CDR1 as SGHTA and CDR2 as FQGTGA. V shed 1 base and J shed 1 base, with 10 bases lying between them. The CDR3 loop is CASSLSQGTNTEAFF. Written as DNA, the CDR3 is TGTGCCAGCAGCTTAAGTCAGGGGACGAACACTGAAGCTTTCTTT.

The V and J genes are TRBV10-2 and TRBJ2-7, with 11 bases fitting TRBD1. This CDR3 has 13 residues. Germline trimming cut 8 bases from V and 7 bases from J; bases unmatched to any gene: 7. From germline, CDR1 is WSHSY and CDR2 SAAADI. CDR3 in DNA: TGCGCCAGCGGACAGGGGGCGCTGGGGGAGCAGTACTTC. Residues: CASGQGALGEQYF.

V and J are TRBV7-8 and TRBJ2-1; tentatively, D is TRBD2 (5 bases). Germline V lookup: CDR1 SGHVS, CDR2 FQNEAQ. CDR3 length equals 14 residues. The V gene lost 0 bases and the J gene lost 7 bases, with 10 bases spanning the gap. Here the CDR3 reads CASSLAGEENEQFF. CDR3 bases: TGTGCCAGCAGCTTAGCGGGAGAGGAGAATGAGCAGTTCTTC.

The chain joins TRBV11-3 to TRBJ1-6; D not certain. The CDR3 loop spans 14 amino acids. Germline CDR1 reads SGHNT; CDR2 reads YENEEA. The V gene lost 5 bases and the J gene lost 8 bases, with 13 bases spanning the gap. The CDR3 nucleotides read TGTGCCAGCAGCCCCAATCAAGGAGATTCACCCCTCCACTTT. Its translation is CASSPNQGDSPLHF.